The 15 T cell receptor beta chains reported below all come from one sample, sequenced in a study of CD8 T cells in ankylosing spondylitis. Overall study results and limits: Within ankylosing spondylitis blood, a TCR beta motif made up of seven to nine highly homologous variants appeared to be characteristic.

TCRdb re-analysed the 5' RACE reads in MiXCR, keeping a single row per CDR3 protein. The sample carries around 430,000 distinct CDR3 sequences, roughly 17% recorded once. Which antigens these TCRs recognize remains unknown. The sequenced sample consisted of blood, either unsorted or a sorted T cell fraction (not recorded which). The receptors derive from a male donor with ankylosing spondylitis.

This clonotype has just a few counts. The chain has TRBV5-1 and TRBJ1-6, with D hard to call. Looked up from germline, CDR1 is SGHRS and CDR2 is YFSETQ. The V and J ends lost 1 base and 7 bases respectively, with 12 bases between them. This CDR3 contains 15 residues. This CDR3 is CASSLWALSNSPLHF. CDR3 DNA: TGCGCCAGCAGCTTGTGGGCGTTAAGCAATTCACCCCTCCACTTT.

This clonotype came up many times. This sequence joins TRBV12-3 or TRBV12-4 and TRBJ2-1; D perhaps matches TRBD2 (6 bases). This CDR3 contains 11 residues. Between the trimmed V and J ends, which lost 1 base and 15 bases, there was a span of 10 bases. DNA for the CDR3: TGTGCCAGCAGTTTAGGTAGCGGTTGGTTCTTC. This translates into CASSLGSGWFF.

This clonotype was picked up a small number of times. The rearrangement uses TRBV12-3 or TRBV12-4 and TRBJ2-3; tentatively, D is TRBD2 (5 bases). V was shortened by 5 bases and J by 0 bases, with 12 bases between the two germline ends. This CDR3 is built from 15 residues. The CDR3 reads CASSPTSLSTDTQYF. The CDR3 nucleotides are TGTGCCAGCAGTCCCACTAGTCTCAGCACAGATACGCAGTATTTT.

This clonotype showed up just a few times. A read error may produce the germline difference seen at one junction end. V is TRBV6-1 and J is TRBJ1-1; D is possibly TRBD1 (5 bases). The CDR3 is 10 residues long. Germline V lookup: CDR1 MNHNS, CDR2 SASEGT. DNA of the CDR3: TGTGCCAGCAGTGATTTGGGGCCAACATTT. Encoded protein: CASSDLGPTF.

This clonotype has more than one count but fewer than ten. V is TRBV7-9 and J is TRBJ2-7, with D unclear. The CDR3 consists of 12 residues. CDR1 and CDR2 from the germline V gene are SEHNR and FQNEAQ (reference sequence). Trimming cost V 5 bases and J 6 bases, with 11 bases left between them. This CDR3 reads CASSPVGGEQYF. The CDR3 nucleotides are TGTGCCAGCAGCCCTGTGGGTGGCGAGCAGTACTTC.

There are a few counts of this clonotype. The chain recombines TRBV5-1 with TRBJ1-2, with D possibly being TRBD1 (6 bases). Germline-derived CDR1 and CDR2 are SGHRS and YFSETQ. The CDR3 is 15 residues long. V was pared by 0 bases and J by 7 bases, with 16 bases between. Written as DNA, the CDR3 is TGCGCCAGCAGCTTGGAAGGCAGGGGCGCTGGTGGCTACACCTTC. Amino acid sequence: CASSLEGRGAGGYTF.

The rearrangement joins TRBV20-1 to TRBJ1-1; D gene ambiguous. The CDR3 is made up of 14 amino acids. Trimming took off 8 bases at V and 1 base at J, with 17 bases between the two ends. The germline CDR1 and CDR2 sequences are DFQATT and SNEGSKA (reference sequence). In DNA, the CDR3 is TGCAGTACTAAAAAGGAAATGGCGAACACTGAAGCTTTCTTT. Its translation is CSTKKEMANTEAFF.

The chain recombines TRBV28 with TRBJ2-5; the match to TRBD1 covers 11 bases. The CDR3 length is 15 residues. CDR1 MDHEN and CDR2 SYDVKM come from the germline V gene. The V segment lost 8 bases and the J segment 3 bases; nucleotides outside the gene matches: 8. In DNA form, the CDR3 reads TGTGCCAGCGGGCTCGGGACAGGGGGAAAAGAGACCCAGTACTTC. This gives the protein CASGLGTGGKETQYF.

This clonotype was counted many times. This chain joins TRBV5-1 and TRBJ2-1; D could derive from TRBD1 or TRBD2 (7 bases each). This CDR3 has 15 amino acids. Trimming took off 3 bases at V and 8 bases at J, with 18 bases between the two ends. The V gene's germline CDR1 is SGHRS and CDR2 YFSETQ. CDR3: CASSWGGQLVDEQFF. The DNA of the CDR3 is TGCGCCAGCAGCTGGGGGGGACAGTTGGTCGATGAGCAGTTCTTC.

This clonotype came up a few times. This rearrangement joins TRBV29-1 to TRBJ2-1; TRBD2 matches at 13 bases. CDR3 length: 17 residues. V was pared by 5 bases and J by 5 bases, with 12 bases of the junction left unmatched. Looked up from germline, CDR1 is SQVTM and CDR2 is ANQGSEA. CDR3: CSVRTSGRSRMDNEQFF. DNA of the CDR3: TGCAGCGTTCGGACTAGCGGGAGATCTCGTATGGACAATGAGCAGTTCTTC.

V gene TRBV29-1 combines with J gene TRBJ2-2, with 7 bases identical to TRBD2. CDR1 is SQVTM, CDR2 ANQGSEA, per germline. The V and J ends lost 4 bases and 5 bases, in that order; junction bases with no gene match: 13. This CDR3 is 16 amino acids long. CDR3 coding DNA: TGCAGCGTTGTGTCTAGCGGCCTACGGGGAACCGGGGAGCTGTTTTTT. As protein: CSVVSSGLRGTGELFF.

The chain recombines TRBV6-5 with TRBJ1-2, with D perhaps matching TRBD1 (5 bases). The ends were cut back, 2 bases at V and 2 bases at J, with 12 bases in the middle. The CDR3 has 15 amino acids. Looked up from germline, CDR1 is MNHEY and CDR2 is SVGAGI. The CDR3 loop is CASSYVSGPNYGYTF. CDR3 DNA: TGTGCCAGCAGTTACGTTTCAGGGCCGAACTATGGCTACACCTTC.

There are many counts of this clonotype. The chain couples TRBV12-3 or TRBV12-4 to TRBJ1-5; TRBD1 agrees at 9 bases. CDR3 size: 18 residues. The V gene end was trimmed by 4 bases and the J gene end by 4 bases; junction bases not matched to a gene: 14. The CDR3 loop is CASSSKPNSGTGNQPQHF. For the CDR3, the DNA is TGTGCCAGCAGTTCCAAACCGAATTCCGGGACAGGGAATCAGCCCCAGCATTTT.

This chain connects TRBV18 to TRBJ1-3; the match to TRBD1 covers 7 bases. Germline V gene sequence: CDR1 KGHSH, CDR2 LQKENI. This CDR3 contains 15 residues. J lost 3 bases, V lost 4 bases, and 6 bases had no gene match. The CDR3: CASSQDRSVGNTIYF. The DNA for the CDR3 is TGTGCCAGCTCACAGGACAGGAGCGTTGGAAACACCATATATTTT.

The chain uses TRBV5-1 and TRBJ2-2, with D possibly TRBD2 on 6 matching bases. This CDR3 comprises 15 residues. V gave up 5 bases and J gave up 5 bases, with 16 bases separating them. Germline CDR1 is SGHRS and CDR2 is YFSETQ. The CDR3 protein is CASRAGLGETGELFF. The CDR3 DNA sequence: TGCGCCAGCAGGGCGGGGCTCGGGGAAACCGGGGAGCTGTTTTTT.